The 4 T cell receptor beta chains below were found in one sample sequenced in a study of shared clonotypes between healthy human individuals. Method: immunoSEQ multiplex PCR; TCRdb's copy keeps in-frame clones and lacks some. This sample has 2 million to 3 million clones, with more than 90% found just once. Sample: naive CD4+ T cells sorted from blood. As for subset: CD45RA+ positively selected. These receptors came from a man between 18 and 35 years old in good health.

The V gene is TRBV4-3, the J gene TRBJ2-2, with D unresolved. The germline gives CDR1 LGHNA, CDR2 YSLEER. The germline V and J ends were trimmed by 4 bases and 4 bases, with 10 bases remaining between them. The CDR3 spans 14 residues. The CDR3 coding sequence is TGCGCCAGCAGCCCCGGAATTGGCACCGGGGAGCTGTTTTTT. Translation: CASSPGIGTGELFF.

The chain is built from TRBV11-2 and TRBJ1-5; D call uncertain. Germline V gene lookup returns CDR1 SGHAT and CDR2 FQNNGV. CDR3 length: 13 amino acids. Trimming stripped 1 base from V and 9 bases from J, with 10 bases between. The CDR3 spells CASSLVVSGPQHF. CDR3 sequence (DNA): TGTGCCAGCAGCTTAGTCGTATCAGGGCCCCAGCATTTT. The whole variable domain, remainder taken from reference TRBV11-2 and TRBJ1-5, is EAGVAQSPRYKIIEKRQSVAFWCNPISGHATLYWYQQILGQGPKLLIQFQNNGVVDDSQLPKDRFSAERLKGVDSTLKIQPAKLEDSAVYLCASSLVVSGPQHFGDGTRLSIL.

CDR3 amino acids: CASSLEDGYTF. In DNA, the CDR3 is TGTGCCAGCAGCTTAGAGGATGGCTACACCTTC. This sequence joins TRBV7-9 and TRBJ1-2; D is uncertain. The germline V and J ends were trimmed by 1 base and 6 bases, with 3 bases remaining between them. Germline V gene sequence: CDR1 SEHNR, CDR2 FQNEAQ (reference sequence). This CDR3 has 11 amino acids. Supplemented by reference TRBV7-9 and TRBJ1-2, the full variable domain reads DTGVSQNPRHKITKRGQNVTFRCDPISEHNRLYWYRQTLGQGPEFLTYFQNEAQLEKSRLLSDRFSAERPKGSFSTLEIQRTEQGDSAMYLCASSLEDGYTFGSGTRLTVV.

The rearrangement joins TRBV18 to TRBJ2-4; D tentatively fits TRBD1 or TRBD2 (6 bases each). CDR1 and CDR2 (germline): KGHSH, LQKENI. CDR3 length: 15 residues. V was trimmed by 6 bases and J by 8 bases, leaving 20 bases between them. CDR3 region: CASSPNPLGGDIQYF. The CDR3 bases are TGTGCCAGCTCGCCAAACCCACTCGGGGGCGACATTCAGTACTTC.